These 26 T cell receptor beta chains were sequenced from one sample in a study of regulatory T cells in long-lasting Graves disease. For TCR beta, libraries came from iRepertoire HTBI primers and Arm-PCR of CDR3 regions. TCRdb reanalysed the multiplex PCR reads using MiXCR and keeps one entry per CDR3 protein. The sample holds roughly 500,000 distinct CDR3 sequences, around 12% seen once. As for time point: newly diagnosed GD, antithyroid drugs for less than 3 months. From PBMCs, RNA was extracted and then used to make the TCR library. A further study also used this sample, focusing on T cells in Graves' hyperthyroidism and ophthalmopathy.

The starting material was peripheral blood mononuclear cells (PBMCs), obtained at new diagnosis, from a patient treated with antithyroid drugs. The receptors were sampled from a woman in her twenties or thirties with Graves disease.

On this clonotype: Being one base from a much bigger clone, this may be a read error. The chain couples TRBV6-2 or TRBV6-3 to TRBJ1-3, with D possibly being TRBD1 (6 bases). Looked up from germline, CDR1 is MNHEY and CDR2 is SVGEGT. The CDR3 extends over 16 amino acids. CDR3: CPSSRNRAPSGNTIYF. The CDR3 bases are TGTCCCAGCAGTCGGAACAGGGCTCCAAGTGGAAACACCATATATTTT.

The chain is built from TRBV25-1 and TRBJ2-4, with 9 bases fitting TRBD2. From germline, CDR1 is MGHDK and CDR2 SYGVNS. The CDR3 sequence is 18 residues long. The J segment lost 0 bases and the V segment lost 5 bases, leaving 11 bases of the junction unmatched. This CDR3 is CASSIGASGTLAKNIQYF. Here the CDR3 DNA reads TGTGCCAGCAGTATAGGGGCTAGCGGGACTTTAGCCAAAAACATTCAGTACTTC.

J is TRBJ2-1 and V is TRBV24-1; no clear D gene. This CDR3 contains 13 residues. The germline CDR1 and CDR2 sequences are KGHDR and SFDVKD. Deletions cut 5 bases from V and 9 bases from J, with 13 bases between. The CDR3 coding sequence is TGTGCCACCAGTGGTTTAGGATTTAGTGAGCAGTTCTTC. Its translation: CATSGLGFSEQFF.

In its sample, this clonotype was seen many times. The chain employs TRBV20-1 and TRBJ2-1, with 9 bases identical to TRBD2. With 0 bases clipped from V and 0 bases from J, the junction kept 12 bases outside the gene matches. CDR1 and CDR2 (germline): DFQATT, SNEGSKA (reference sequence). The CDR3 length is 19 residues. CDR3 sequence: CSARDGRTSDLSSYNEQFF. In nucleotides, the CDR3 is TGCAGTGCTAGAGATGGGAGGACTAGCGATTTGAGCTCCTACAATGAGCAGTTCTTC.

This clonotype was detected ten times or more. The V call is TRBV27, the J call TRBJ2-3; a weak D match, TRBD1 (6 bases). Germline CDR1 MNHEY, CDR2 SMNVEV (reference sequence). The CDR3 has 13 residues. V lost 4 bases and J 5 bases, leaving 10 bases between the germline ends. The chain's CDR3 is CASSWEGGDTQYF. For the CDR3, the DNA is TGTGCCAGCAGTTGGGAAGGGGGAGATACGCAGTATTTT.

This clonotype was detected many times. V usage is TRBV6-1 and J usage is TRBJ1-5; TRBD1 is a possible D gene (5 bases). This CDR3 region has 14 residues. V was cut by 2 bases and J by 7 bases, with 12 bases left in between. The germline gives CDR1 MNHNS, CDR2 SASEGT. CDR3 bases: TGTGCCAGCAGTGAAATCAGGGTTTGGCAGCCCCAGCATTTT. This encodes CASSEIRVWQPQHF.

V is TRBV4-3 and J is TRBJ1-2; the D is unclear. Germline CDR1 LGHNA, CDR2 YSLEER. Trimming stripped 0 bases from V and 4 bases from J, with 15 bases between. The CDR3 totals 16 residues. This CDR3 is CASSQELSLHPYGYTF. CDR3 in DNA: TGCGCCAGCAGCCAAGAACTCTCCCTACATCCCTATGGCTACACCTTC.

This chain joins TRBV28 and TRBJ1-6, with D perhaps TRBD1 (5 bases). The germline CDR1 and CDR2 sequences are MDHEN and SYDVKM. CDR3 length: 15 amino acids. Deletions cut 7 bases from V and 5 bases from J, with 15 bases between. The CDR3 nucleotides read TGTGCCAGCATCCCCCAGGGTGATCATAATTCACCCCTCCACTTT. Translated, it gives CASIPQGDHNSPLHF. The entire variable domain, with the rest obtained from reference TRBV28 and TRBJ1-6, is as follows: DVKVTQSSRYLVKRTGEKVFLECVQDMDHENMFWYRQDPGLGLRLIYFSYDVKMKEKGDIPEGYSVSREKKERFSLILESASTNQTSMYLCASIPQGDHNSPLHFGNGTRLTVT.

This clonotype was seen at least ten times. This chain joins TRBV27 and TRBJ2-3; 9 nucleotides agree with TRBD2. J was trimmed by 2 bases and V by 2 bases; bases with no gene match: 11. The CDR3 is 18 amino acids. Per the germline V gene, CDR1 is MNHEY and CDR2 is SMNVEV (reference sequence). The CDR3 coding sequence is TGTGCCAGCAGTTTAGAGGGTGGGCTAGCGGGGAACACAGATACGCAGTATTTT. Its protein product is CASSLEGGLAGNTDTQYF.

This clonotype appeared many times. The CDR3 reads CASSYPQGSAEAFF. The CDR3 nucleotides read TGTGCCAGCAGTTACCCCCAGGGAAGCGCTGAAGCTTTCTTT. The chain carries TRBV6-2 or TRBV6-3 and TRBJ1-1; a possible D gene is TRBD1 (5 bases). The CDR3 is 14 amino acids. The germline CDR1 and CDR2 sequences are MNHEY and SVGEGT. With 2 bases removed from V and 6 bases from J, the gap between germline ends came to 13 bases.

This clonotype was detected ten times or more. The V gene is TRBV2, the J gene TRBJ1-3; no clear D. This CDR3 spans 15 amino acids. Germline CDR1 reads SNHLY; CDR2 reads FYNNEI. Trimming pared 3 bases from V and 0 bases from J, leaving 9 bases between. Here the CDR3 reads CASSDFGDSGNTIYF. For the CDR3, the DNA is TGTGCCAGCAGTGATTTTGGGGACTCTGGAAACACCATATATTTT.

This clonotype was seen repeatedly, ten times or more. The rearrangement uses TRBV10-3 and TRBJ1-1; no reliable D call. Germline CDR1 reads ENHRY; CDR2 reads SYGVKD. The CDR3 is made up of 15 amino acids. The V end lost 2 bases, the J end lost 3 bases, and 13 bases lay between the germline ends. The CDR3 bases are TGTGCCATCAGTGAGCAGGACGGACGGTACACTGAAGCTTTCTTT. Its protein is CAISEQDGRYTEAFF.

The table lists this clonotype with many counts. The J gene is TRBJ1-4, the V gene TRBV30; D is ambiguous. The CDR3 consists of 13 residues. The V end lost 1 base, the J end lost 5 bases, and 8 bases lay between the germline ends. Germline CDR1 is GTSNPN and CDR2 is SVGIG (reference sequence). The CDR3 coding sequence is TGTGCCTGGAGTGGACAATCCAATGAAAAACTGTTTTTT. The encoded protein is CAWSGQSNEKLFF.

This clonotype occurred a few times. This sequence joins TRBV20-1 and TRBJ2-7; the D gene could be TRBD1 or TRBD2 (6 bases each). This CDR3 has 17 residues. V lost 3 bases and J 3 bases, leaving 24 bases between the germline ends. In germline, CDR1 is DFQATT, CDR2 SNEGSKA (reference sequence). CDR3 DNA sequence: TGCAGTGCTAGTGGGCGGGTCCGGGGGCGGGTGAACTACGAGCAGTACTTC. This translates into CSASGRVRGRVNYEQYF.

This clonotype has a handful of counts. The rearrangement links TRBV19 to TRBJ1-5; 12 positions agree with TRBD1. Germline CDR1 LNHDA, CDR2 SQIVND (reference sequence). V was clipped by 3 bases and J by 7 bases; unmatched bases: 7. The CDR3 contains 16 residues. In nucleotides, the CDR3 is TGTGCCAGTAGTATCCCCGGGACAGGGGGCCTGCAGCCCCAGCATTTT. It encodes CASSIPGTGGLQPQHF.

This clonotype was seen more than once but under ten times. A far larger clone is one nucleotide away, so this likely arose from a read error. This rearrangement joins TRBV28 to TRBJ2-1; D is possibly TRBD1 (5 bases). CDR1 is MDHEN and CDR2 is SYDVKM in the germline V gene. The CDR3 is 15 residues long. The CDR3 sequence: CASSVNQGRGNGQFF. The CDR3, as DNA: TGTGCCAGCAGCGTTAACCAGGGAAGAGGCAATGGGCAGTTCTTC.

This clonotype was observed at least ten times. The chain is built from TRBV7-6 and TRBJ2-1, with no clear D. The V and J ends lost 5 bases and 4 bases respectively, with 12 bases between them. Germline CDR1 is SGHVS and CDR2 is FNYEAQ. This CDR3 has 14 residues. DNA for the CDR3: TGTGCCAGCAGCCCCCCAGGACGATACAATGAGCAGTTCTTC. Amino acid sequence: CASSPPGRYNEQFF.

This clonotype was detected only a few times. The chain carries TRBV6-2 or TRBV6-3 and TRBJ2-3; 11 bases match TRBD2. Trimming removed 0 bases from V and 3 bases from J; junction bases left unmatched: 14. Germline assignment: CDR1 MNHEY and CDR2 SVGEGT. The CDR3 is made up of 20 amino acids. This CDR3 is CASSYSYFKVTSGSTDTQYF. The CDR3 DNA follows: TGTGCCAGCAGTTACTCATATTTTAAAGTAACTAGCGGGAGTACAGATACGCAGTATTTT.

This clonotype was recorded at least ten times. The chain is built from TRBV3-1 and TRBJ2-3; 8 bases are shared with TRBD1. The CDR3 contains 21 residues. With 4 bases clipped from V and 3 bases from J, the junction kept 24 bases outside the gene matches. Per germline, CDR1 LGHDT and CDR2 YNNKEL (reference sequence). The CDR3 DNA is TGTGCCAGCAGCCGAACAGCTGAGACAGGGGCAGCTTCTCGGGGGACAGATACGCAGTATTTT. Translation gives CASSRTAETGAASRGTDTQYF.

This clonotype was observed a few times. The J gene is TRBJ2-7, the V gene TRBV6-1; D tentatively fits TRBD1 or TRBD2 (6 bases each). Germline V CDR1 and CDR2: MNHNS, SASEGT. The CDR3 spans 16 residues. Trimming pared 10 bases from V and 4 bases from J, leaving 26 bases between. CDR3 DNA: TGTGCCATCAATAACCCGGGGGCTGAGAGTTTTTACGAGCAGTACTTC. Translation: CAINNPGAESFYEQYF.

The rearrangement links TRBV5-1 to TRBJ2-1, with D maybe TRBD2 (6 bases). This CDR3 spans 15 amino acids. V gave up 2 bases and J gave up 7 bases, with 16 bases separating them. Germline lookup yields CDR1 SGHRS and CDR2 YFSETQ. CDR3 residues: CASSFSPGEGNEQFF. The CDR3 region has the DNA TGCGCCAGCAGCTTCTCTCCGGGAGAAGGAAATGAGCAGTTCTTC.

This clonotype occurred many times. The rearrangement uses TRBV2 and TRBJ2-1; TRBD1 aligns across 7 bases. Per germline, CDR1 SNHLY and CDR2 FYNNEI. CDR3 length: 14 residues. Germline trimming cut 6 bases from V and 7 bases from J; bases unmatched to any gene: 9. CDR3 in amino acids: CASSYRTGLNEQFF. The CDR3 DNA reads as TGTGCCAGCAGCTACAGGACAGGACTGAATGAGCAGTTCTTC.

This clonotype was detected only a few times. CDR3 in DNA: TGTGCCAGCAGCTTCCGGGACAGTTTATACAATGAGCAGTTCTTC. Encoded protein: CASSFRDSLYNEQFF. This chain links TRBV7-2 with TRBJ2-1, with 7 bases lining up with TRBD1. Germline V gives CDR1 SGHTA, CDR2 FQGNSA. V was pared by 3 bases and J by 4 bases, with 6 bases of the junction left unmatched. This CDR3 comprises 15 residues.

This clonotype was detected a few times. The chain joins TRBV4-1 to TRBJ1-4; maybe TRBD1 (5 bases). Trimming removed 5 bases from V and 0 bases from J, with 13 bases in between. Germline V lookup: CDR1 MGHRA, CDR2 YSYEKL. There are 16 residues in the CDR3. In DNA, the CDR3 is TGCGCCAGCAGCTCGGCGAGGGGAACAACTAATGAAAAACTGTTTTTT. It codes for CASSSARGTTNEKLFF.

Ten or more counts support this clonotype. The chain employs TRBV12-3 or TRBV12-4 and TRBJ2-1; no firm D call. V was pared by 4 bases and J by 8 bases, with 12 bases between. The CDR3 covers 13 residues. The CDR3 loop is CASSSPHQDEQFF. CDR3 sequence (DNA): TGTGCCAGCAGTTCCCCCCACCAGGATGAGCAGTTCTTC.

This clonotype was picked up a small number of times. The rearrangement uses TRBV2 and TRBJ1-4, with D unresolved. CDR1 SNHLY and CDR2 FYNNEI come from the germline V gene. V shed 3 bases and J shed 5 bases, with 13 bases lying between them. This CDR3 spans 15 amino acids. CDR3: CASSEGGASNEKLFF. CDR3 DNA sequence: TGTGCCAGCAGTGAGGGTGGAGCATCGAATGAAAAACTGTTTTTT.